This TCR beta chain came from a study of early T cells in non-severe SARS-CoV-2 infection. Looking at the study overall: RNA in bulk from unsorted whole blood was sequenced, and chains were unpaired. General study results and limits: Comparison of clonotypes with VDJdb favored anti-spike CD8 responses while missing private and CD4 specificities.

As part of library construction, unique molecular identifiers were attached to individual cDNA molecules. A single record per CDR3 protein comes from TCRdb applying MiXCR to the 5' RACE reads. The sample shows roughly 120,000 distinct CDR3 sequences, about 12% of them seen only once. As to this clonotype: The antigen is undetermined.

Germline CDR1 is SGHDN and CDR2 is FVKESK. The CDR3 loop spans 14 amino acids. Trimming took 3 bases from V and 4 from J; bases not matched to a gene: 5. The V and J genes are TRBV14 and TRBJ1-1, with TRBD1 matching over 7 bases. The clonotype comes from an adult who was a healthcare worker with PCR-confirmed SARS-CoV-2 infection or an uninfected control (not recorded which). The specimen comprised whole blood, sampled at baseline. In DNA, the CDR3 is TGTGCCAGCAGCCAGGACAGGTGGGGCACTGAAGCTTTCTTT. Amino acids: CASSQDRWGTEAFF.